This section outlines one TCR beta chain sequence together with its context. Terminally differentiated effector memory CD45RA+ cells were left out of the naive CD8 fraction, which was CD45RO-negative and positively selected for CCR7. Data came from immunoSEQ multiplex PCR; TCRdb stores just in-frame clones and leaves some out. The sample records about 2.2 million clones, 93% being singletons. V lost 4 bases to trimming and J lost 2 bases; unmatched junction nucleotides: 4. In germline, CDR1 is SGHRS, CDR2 YFSETQ. This CDR3 has 15 residues. The source of the sample is a study of shared clonotypes between healthy human individuals. Overall study: Aged 18 to 49, the donors were two women and a few men.

V is TRBV5-1 and J is TRBJ1-3; TRBD1 matches 9 bases. This receptor was obtained from a man younger than 35 in good health. Some clones in this sample may be carry-over from other donors' samples. Sequencing was done on a sample of naive CD8+ T cells from PBMCs. In DNA, the CDR3 is TGCGCCAGCAGCGTGGACAGGGGACCTGGAAACACCATATATTTT. This encodes CASSVDRGPGNTIYF. The entire variable domain, with the rest obtained from reference TRBV5-1 and TRBJ1-3, is as follows: KAGVTQTPRYLIKTRGQQVTLSCSPISGHRSVSWYQQTPGQGLQFLFEYFSETQRNKGNFPGRFSGRQFSNSRSEMNVSTLELGDSALYLCASSVDRGPGNTIYFGEGSWLTVV.